Listed below are T cell receptor beta chains from one sample, sequenced in a study of blood T cell repertoires in COVID-19. The assay was immunoSEQ multiplex PCR, and TCRdb's table has in-frame clones only and misses some. The table includes more than 90,000 clones, approximately 85% detected once. Sequencing was carried out using peripheral blood. These receptors came from a human donor in a cohort sampled during active COVID-19. The CDR3 runs from the conserved cysteine through the conserved F or W.

J gene	V gene	CDR3 protein
TRBJ1-4	TRBV7-2	CASSLARGPVGKLFF
TRBJ1-5	TRBV27	CASSLNRALGNQPQHF
TRBJ2-7	TRBV5-1	CASSQGQSSYEQYF
TRBJ1-5	TRBV7-2	CASSFASQNNQPQHF
TRBJ1-1	TRBV7-9	CASSLAEGNTEAFF
TRBJ2-2	TRBV6-5	CASSRTGEGELFF
TRBJ2-7	TRBV27	CASSASGSFSEQYF
TRBJ1-5	TRBV7-8	CASSPYRVGNQPQHF
TRBJ1-4	TRBV28	CASSPSGTGDEKLFF
TRBJ1-6	TRBV2	CASSEQGRNSPLHF
TRBJ1-2	TRBV9	CASSPGTAYGYTF
TRBJ1-3	TRBV28	CASSFISDSPALSGNTIYF
TRBJ2-3	TRBV7-2	CASSPELGTQYF
TRBJ1-6	TRBV27	CASSPGSQGAGSPLHF
TRBJ2-7	TRBV30	CAWSVGGGLSYEQYF
TRBJ1-2	TRBV3-1/TRBV3-2	CASSQVGTGYTF
TRBJ2-7	TRBV7-6	CASSLDRPSYEQYF
TRBJ1-2	TRBV30	CAWAPQGAYGYTF
TRBJ2-6	TRBV9	CASSPPRGAGANVLTF
TRBJ2-4	TRBV18	CASSLPEEDIQYF
TRBJ1-1	TRBV28	CARPKTGAWNTEAFF
TRBJ2-3	TRBV5-1	CASSLAGDTQYF
TRBJ1-1	TRBV9	CASSPQPGSYTEAFF
TRBJ2-5	TRBV6-5	CASSYSGARVRETQYF
TRBJ2-7	TRBV7-9	CASASGGYEQYF
TRBJ2-7	TRBV6-5	CASSPSGTNEQYF
TRBJ1-5	TRBV2	CASSVYRGPVGNQPQHF
TRBJ2-7	TRBV25-1	CASSASYEQYF
TRBJ1-2	TRBV2	CASSETGTGAYGYTF
TRBJ1-1	TRBV30	CAWRELTRGEAFF
TRBJ2-7	TRBV19	CASRSRGYEQYF
TRBJ1-5	TRBV24-1	CATPLAGYSNQPQHF
TRBJ2-7	TRBV12-3/TRBV12-4	CASSLGSGEQYF
TRBJ1-1	TRBV29-1	CSVETGQGGLEAFF
TRBJ2-3	TRBV5-4	CASILAGGRTDTQYF
TRBJ2-7	TRBV28	CASSRSPTGYEQYF
TRBJ1-2	TRBV5-6	CASSPELEGGGFRGYTF
TRBJ2-2	TRBV29-1	CSVGLGANTGELFF
TRBJ1-1	TRBV4-2	CASSQDKGRRANTEAFF
TRBJ1-1	TRBV7-9	CASSFQGGAFF
TRBJ2-1	TRBV9	CASSLQQGNNEQFF